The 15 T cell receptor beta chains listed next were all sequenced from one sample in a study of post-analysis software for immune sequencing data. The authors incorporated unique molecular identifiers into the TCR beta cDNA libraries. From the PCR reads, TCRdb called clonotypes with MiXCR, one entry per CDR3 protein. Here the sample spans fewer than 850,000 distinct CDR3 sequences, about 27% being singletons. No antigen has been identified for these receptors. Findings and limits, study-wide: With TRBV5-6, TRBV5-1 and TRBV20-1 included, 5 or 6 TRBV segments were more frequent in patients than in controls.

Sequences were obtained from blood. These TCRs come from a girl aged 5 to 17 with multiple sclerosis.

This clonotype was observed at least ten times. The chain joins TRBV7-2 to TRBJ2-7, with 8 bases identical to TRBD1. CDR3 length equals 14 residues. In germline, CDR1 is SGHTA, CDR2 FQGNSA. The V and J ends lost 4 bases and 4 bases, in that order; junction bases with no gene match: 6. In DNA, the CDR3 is TGTGCCAGCAGCTCCGGGACAGGAATATACGAGCAGTACTTC. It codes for CASSSGTGIYEQYF. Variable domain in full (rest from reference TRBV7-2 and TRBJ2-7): GAGVSQSPSNKVTEKGKDVELRCDPISGHTALYWYRQSLGQGLEFLIYFQGNSAPDKSGLPSDRFSAERTGGSVSTLTIQRTQQEDSAVYLCASSSGTGIYEQYFGPGTRLTVT.

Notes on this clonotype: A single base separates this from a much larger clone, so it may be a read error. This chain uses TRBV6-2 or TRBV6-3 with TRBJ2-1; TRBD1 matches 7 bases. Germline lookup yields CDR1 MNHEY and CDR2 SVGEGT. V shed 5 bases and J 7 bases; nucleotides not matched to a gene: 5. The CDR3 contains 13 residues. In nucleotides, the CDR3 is TGTGCCAGCAGTCATCGGACAGGTAATGAGCAGTTCTTC. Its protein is CASSHRTGNEQFF.

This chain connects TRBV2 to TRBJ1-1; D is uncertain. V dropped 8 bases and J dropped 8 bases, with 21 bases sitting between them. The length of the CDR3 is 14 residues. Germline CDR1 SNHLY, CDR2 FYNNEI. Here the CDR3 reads CASFLGSVGTEAFF. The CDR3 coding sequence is TGTGCCAGCTTCCTAGGGTCGGTCGGCACCGAAGCTTTCTTT.

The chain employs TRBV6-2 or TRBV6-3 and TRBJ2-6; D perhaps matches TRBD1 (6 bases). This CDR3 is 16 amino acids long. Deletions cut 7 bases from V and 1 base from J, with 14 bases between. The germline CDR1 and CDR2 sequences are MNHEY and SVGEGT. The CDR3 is CASTPMRGSGANVLTF. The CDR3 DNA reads TGTGCCAGCACCCCCATGAGGGGGTCTGGGGCCAACGTCCTGACTTTC.

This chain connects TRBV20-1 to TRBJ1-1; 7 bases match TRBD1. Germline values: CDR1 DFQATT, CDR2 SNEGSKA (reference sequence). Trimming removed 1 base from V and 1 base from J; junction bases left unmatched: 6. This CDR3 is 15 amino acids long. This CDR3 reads CSARVDRVGNTEAFF. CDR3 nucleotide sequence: TGCAGTGCTAGAGTCGACAGGGTGGGGAACACTGAAGCTTTCTTT.

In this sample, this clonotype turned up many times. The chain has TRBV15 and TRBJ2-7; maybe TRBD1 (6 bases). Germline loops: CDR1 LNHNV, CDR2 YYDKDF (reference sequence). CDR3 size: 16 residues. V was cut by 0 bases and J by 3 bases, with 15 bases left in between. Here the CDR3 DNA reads TGTGCCACCAGCAGAGATCCGGCAGGGGCCTTCTACGAGCAGTACTTC. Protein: CATSRDPAGAFYEQYF.

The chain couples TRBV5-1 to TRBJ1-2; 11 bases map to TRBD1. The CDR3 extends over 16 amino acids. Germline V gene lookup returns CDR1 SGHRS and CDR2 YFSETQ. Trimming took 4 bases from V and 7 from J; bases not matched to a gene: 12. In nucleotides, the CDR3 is TGCGCCAGCAGCCTGGGGACAGGGGGTCTGTCTTCTGGCTACACCTTC. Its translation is CASSLGTGGLSSGYTF.

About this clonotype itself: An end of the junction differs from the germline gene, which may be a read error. CDR3 bases: TGCAGCGCTATGATCGATTTGGTTGCATACGAGCAGTACTTC. It specifies CSAMIDLVAYEQYF. The V and J genes are TRBV20-1 and TRBJ2-7; D remains unclear. The V gene's germline CDR1 is DFQATT and CDR2 SNEGSKA (reference sequence). The CDR3 is made up of 14 amino acids.

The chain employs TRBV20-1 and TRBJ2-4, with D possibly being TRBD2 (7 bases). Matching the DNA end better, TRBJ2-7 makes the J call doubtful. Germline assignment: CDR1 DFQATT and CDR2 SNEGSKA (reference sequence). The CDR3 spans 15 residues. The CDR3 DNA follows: TGCAGTGCTAGAGGAGGGGGGGGAGAGAACTACGAGCAGTACTTC. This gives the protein CSARGGGGENYEQYF.

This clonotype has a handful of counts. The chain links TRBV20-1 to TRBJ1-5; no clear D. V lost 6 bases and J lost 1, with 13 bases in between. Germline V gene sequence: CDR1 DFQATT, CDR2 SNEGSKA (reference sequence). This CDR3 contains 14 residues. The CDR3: CSATDSGSNQPQHF. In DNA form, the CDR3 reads TGCAGTGCCACGGACTCGGGGAGCAATCAGCCCCAGCATTTT.

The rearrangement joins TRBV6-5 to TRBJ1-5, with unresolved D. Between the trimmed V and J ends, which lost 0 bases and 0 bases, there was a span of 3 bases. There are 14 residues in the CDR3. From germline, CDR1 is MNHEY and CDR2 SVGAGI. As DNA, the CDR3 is TGTGCCAGCAGTTACTCTAATAGCAATCAGCCCCAGCATTTT. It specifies CASSYSNSNQPQHF.

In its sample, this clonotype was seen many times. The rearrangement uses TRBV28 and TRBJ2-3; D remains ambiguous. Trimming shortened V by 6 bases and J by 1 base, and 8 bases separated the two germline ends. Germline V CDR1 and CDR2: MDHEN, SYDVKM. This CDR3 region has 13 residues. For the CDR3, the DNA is TGTGCCAGCAGCTTCCCTGGCACAGATACGCAGTATTTT. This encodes CASSFPGTDTQYF.

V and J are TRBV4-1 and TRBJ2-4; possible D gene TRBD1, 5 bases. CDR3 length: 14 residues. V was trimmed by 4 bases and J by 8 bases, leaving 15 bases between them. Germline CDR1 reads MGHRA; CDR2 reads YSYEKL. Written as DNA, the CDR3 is TGCGCCAGCAGCCCTCCGGCAGGGCAGCACATTCAGTACTTC. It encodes CASSPPAGQHIQYF.

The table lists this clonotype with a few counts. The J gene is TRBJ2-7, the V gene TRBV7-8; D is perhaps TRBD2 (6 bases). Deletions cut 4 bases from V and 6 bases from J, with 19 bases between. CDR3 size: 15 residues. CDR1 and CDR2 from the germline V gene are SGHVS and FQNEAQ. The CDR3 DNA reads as TGTGCCAGCAGCTCGGGTCCCGGGGGTCGTGGCGAGCAGTACTTC. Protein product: CASSSGPGGRGEQYF.

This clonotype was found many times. The CDR3, as DNA: TGTGCCAGCAGCTTAGACGGGGTGTCACCCCTCCACTTT. This translates into CASSLDGVSPLHF. This sequence joins TRBV7-9 and TRBJ1-6, with no clear D. The CDR3 runs to 13 residues. Germline CDR1 SEHNR, CDR2 FQNEAQ (reference sequence). Trimming pared 1 base from V and 10 bases from J, leaving 8 bases between.